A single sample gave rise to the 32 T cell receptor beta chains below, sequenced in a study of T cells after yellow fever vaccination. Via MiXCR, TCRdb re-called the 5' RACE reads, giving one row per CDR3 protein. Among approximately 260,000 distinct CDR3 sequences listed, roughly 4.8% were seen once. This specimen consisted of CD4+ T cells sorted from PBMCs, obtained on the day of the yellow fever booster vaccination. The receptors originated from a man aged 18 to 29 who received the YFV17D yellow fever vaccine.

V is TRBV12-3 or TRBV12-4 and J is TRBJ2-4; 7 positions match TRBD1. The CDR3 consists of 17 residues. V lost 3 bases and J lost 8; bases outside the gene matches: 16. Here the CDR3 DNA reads TGTGCCAGCAGTTTTCGCAAGACAGGGCTTCTCTGGGACATTCAGTACTTC. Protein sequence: CASSFRKTGLLWDIQYF.

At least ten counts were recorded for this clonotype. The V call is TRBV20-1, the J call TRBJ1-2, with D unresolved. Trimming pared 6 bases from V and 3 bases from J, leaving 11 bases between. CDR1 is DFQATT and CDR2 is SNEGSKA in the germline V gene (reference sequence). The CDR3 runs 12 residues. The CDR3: CSAVGSYYGYTF. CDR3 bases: TGCAGTGCCGTTGGGTCTTACTATGGCTACACCTTC.

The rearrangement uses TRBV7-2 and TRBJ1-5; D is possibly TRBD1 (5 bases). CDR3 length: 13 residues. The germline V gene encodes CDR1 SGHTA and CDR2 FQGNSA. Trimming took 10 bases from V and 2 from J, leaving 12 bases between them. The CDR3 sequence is CATRDVGNQPQHF. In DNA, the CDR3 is TGTGCCACCAGGGACGTTGGCAATCAGCCCCAGCATTTT.

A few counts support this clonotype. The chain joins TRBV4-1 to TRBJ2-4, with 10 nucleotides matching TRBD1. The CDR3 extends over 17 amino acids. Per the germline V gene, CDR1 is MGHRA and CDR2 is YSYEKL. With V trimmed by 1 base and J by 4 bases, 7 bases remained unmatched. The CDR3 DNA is TGCGCCAGCAGCCAAGGCCCGGGACAGGGGTCTAAAAACATTCAGTACTTC. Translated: CASSQGPGQGSKNIQYF.

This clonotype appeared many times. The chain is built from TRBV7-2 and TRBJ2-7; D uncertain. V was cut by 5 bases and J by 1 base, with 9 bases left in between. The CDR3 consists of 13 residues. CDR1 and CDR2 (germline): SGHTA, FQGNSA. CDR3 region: CASSDSLSYEQYF. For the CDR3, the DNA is TGTGCCAGCAGCGATAGCTTATCCTACGAGCAGTACTTC.

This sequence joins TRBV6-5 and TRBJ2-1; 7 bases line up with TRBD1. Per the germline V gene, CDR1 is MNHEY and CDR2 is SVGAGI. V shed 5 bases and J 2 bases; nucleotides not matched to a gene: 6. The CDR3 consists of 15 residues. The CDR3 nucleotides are TGTGCCAGCAGTGCACAGGGGAACGCCTACAATGAGCAGTTCTTC. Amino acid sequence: CASSAQGNAYNEQFF.

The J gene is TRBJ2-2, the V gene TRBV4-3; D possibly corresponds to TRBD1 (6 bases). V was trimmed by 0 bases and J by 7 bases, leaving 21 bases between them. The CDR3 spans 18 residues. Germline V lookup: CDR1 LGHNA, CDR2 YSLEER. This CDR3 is CASSQEGLNRVGVGELFF. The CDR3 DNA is TGCGCCAGCAGCCAAGAAGGATTAAACAGGGTCGGAGTCGGGGAGCTGTTTTTT.

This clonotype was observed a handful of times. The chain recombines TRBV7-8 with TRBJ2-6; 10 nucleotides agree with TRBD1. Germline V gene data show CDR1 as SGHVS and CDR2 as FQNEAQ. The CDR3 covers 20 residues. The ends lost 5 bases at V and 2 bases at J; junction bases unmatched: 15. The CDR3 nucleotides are TGTGCCAGCAGCCCTACTCCTAGGACAGGGGGGGTGGCTGGGGCCAACGTCCTGACTTTC. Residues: CASSPTPRTGGVAGANVLTF.

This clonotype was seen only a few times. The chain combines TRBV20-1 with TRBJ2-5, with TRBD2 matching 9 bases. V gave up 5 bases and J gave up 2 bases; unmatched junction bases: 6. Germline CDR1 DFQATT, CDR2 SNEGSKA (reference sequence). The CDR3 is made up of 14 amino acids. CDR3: CSARNLAGQETQYF. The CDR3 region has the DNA TGCAGTGCTCGCAATCTAGCGGGGCAAGAGACCCAGTACTTC.

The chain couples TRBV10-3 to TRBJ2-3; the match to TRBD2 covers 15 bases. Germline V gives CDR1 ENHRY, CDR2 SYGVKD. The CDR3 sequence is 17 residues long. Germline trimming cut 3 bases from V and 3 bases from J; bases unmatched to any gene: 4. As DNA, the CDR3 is TGTGCCATCAGTGATTCCGGGACTAGCGGGGGGACAGATACGCAGTATTTT. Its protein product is CAISDSGTSGGTDTQYF.

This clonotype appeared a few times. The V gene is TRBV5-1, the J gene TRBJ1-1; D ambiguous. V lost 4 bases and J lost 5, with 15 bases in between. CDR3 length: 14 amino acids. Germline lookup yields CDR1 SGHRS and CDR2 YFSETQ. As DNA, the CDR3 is TGCGCCAGCAGCCCGAGCCCCTCGGATACTGAAGCTTTCTTT. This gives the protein CASSPSPSDTEAFF.

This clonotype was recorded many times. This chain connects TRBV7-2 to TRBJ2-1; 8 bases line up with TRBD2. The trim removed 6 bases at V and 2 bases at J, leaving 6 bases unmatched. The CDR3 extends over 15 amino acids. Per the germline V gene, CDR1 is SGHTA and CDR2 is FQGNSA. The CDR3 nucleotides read TGTGCCAGCAGTATAGCGGGGAGGACCTACAATGAGCAGTTCTTC. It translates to CASSIAGRTYNEQFF. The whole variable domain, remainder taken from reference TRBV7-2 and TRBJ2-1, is GAGVSQSPSNKVTEKGKDVELRCDPISGHTALYWYRQSLGQGLEFLIYFQGNSAPDKSGLPSDRFSAERTGGSVSTLTIQRTQQEDSAVYLCASSIAGRTYNEQFFGPGTRLTVL.

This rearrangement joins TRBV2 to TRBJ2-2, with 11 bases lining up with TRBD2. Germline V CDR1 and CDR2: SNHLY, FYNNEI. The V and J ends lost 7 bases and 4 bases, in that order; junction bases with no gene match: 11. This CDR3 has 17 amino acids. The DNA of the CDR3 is TGTGCCAGCACACGGACTAGCGGGTCCGCCGGCACCGGGGAGCTGTTTTTT. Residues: CASTRTSGSAGTGELFF. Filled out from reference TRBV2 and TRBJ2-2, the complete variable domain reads EPEVTQTPSHQVTQMGQEVILRCVPISNHLYFYWYRQILGQKVEFLVSFYNNEISEKSEIFDDQFSVERPDGSNFTLKIRSTKLEDSAMYFCASTRTSGSAGTGELFFGEGSRLTVL.

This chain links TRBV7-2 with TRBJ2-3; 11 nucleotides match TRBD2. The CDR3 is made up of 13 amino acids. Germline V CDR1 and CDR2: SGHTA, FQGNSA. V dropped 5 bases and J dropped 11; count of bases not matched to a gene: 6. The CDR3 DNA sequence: TGTGCCAGCAGCAAACTAGCGGGGGACGGGCAGTATTTT. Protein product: CASSKLAGDGQYF.

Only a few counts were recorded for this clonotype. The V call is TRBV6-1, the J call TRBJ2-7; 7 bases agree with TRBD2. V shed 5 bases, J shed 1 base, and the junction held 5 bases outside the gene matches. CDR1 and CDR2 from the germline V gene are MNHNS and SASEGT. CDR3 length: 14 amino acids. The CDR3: CASSSRGGSYEQYV. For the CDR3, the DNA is TGTGCCAGCAGTAGTCGGGGAGGGTCCTACGAGCAGTACGTC.

CDR3 in DNA: TGTGCCAGCAGTGACCGTGGGCCTTATAGCAATCAGCCCCAGCATTTT. This sequence encodes CASSDRGPYSNQPQHF. V is TRBV6-1 and J is TRBJ1-5; D is unclear. The CDR3 is 16 amino acids. V was trimmed by 3 bases and J by 0 bases, leaving 12 bases between them. From germline, CDR1 is MNHNS and CDR2 SASEGT.

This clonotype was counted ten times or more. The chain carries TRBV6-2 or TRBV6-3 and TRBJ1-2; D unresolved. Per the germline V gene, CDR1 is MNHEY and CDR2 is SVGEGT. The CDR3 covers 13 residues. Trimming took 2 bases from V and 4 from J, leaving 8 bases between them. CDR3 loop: CASSYRDTYGYTF. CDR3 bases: TGTGCCAGCAGTTACCGGGATACCTATGGCTACACCTTC.

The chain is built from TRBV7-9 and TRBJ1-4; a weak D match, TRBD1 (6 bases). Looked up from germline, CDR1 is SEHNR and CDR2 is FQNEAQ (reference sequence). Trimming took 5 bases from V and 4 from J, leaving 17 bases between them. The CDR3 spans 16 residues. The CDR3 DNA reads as TGTGCCAGCAGCCCATTGACAGGAACGATTAATGAAAAACTGTTTTTT. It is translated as CASSPLTGTINEKLFF. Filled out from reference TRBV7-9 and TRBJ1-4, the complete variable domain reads DTGVSQNPRHKITKRGQNVTFRCDPISEHNRLYWYRQTLGQGPEFLTYFQNEAQLEKSRLLSDRFSAERPKGSFSTLEIQRTEQGDSAMYLCASSPLTGTINEKLFFGSGTQLSVL.

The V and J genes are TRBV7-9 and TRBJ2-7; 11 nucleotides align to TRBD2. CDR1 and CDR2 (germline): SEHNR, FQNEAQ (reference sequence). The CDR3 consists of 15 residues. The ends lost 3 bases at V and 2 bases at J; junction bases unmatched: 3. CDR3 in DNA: TGTGCCAGCAGCTTGCTAGCGGGGGGAGCCTACGAGCAGTACGTC. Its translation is CASSLLAGGAYEQYV.

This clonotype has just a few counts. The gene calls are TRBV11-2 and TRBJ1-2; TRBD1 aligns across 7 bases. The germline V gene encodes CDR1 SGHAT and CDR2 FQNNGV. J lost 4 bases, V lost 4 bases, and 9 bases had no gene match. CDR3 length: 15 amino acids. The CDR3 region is CASSSRDRPPYGYTF. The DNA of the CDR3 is TGTGCCAGCAGCTCCCGGGACAGACCCCCCTATGGCTACACCTTC.

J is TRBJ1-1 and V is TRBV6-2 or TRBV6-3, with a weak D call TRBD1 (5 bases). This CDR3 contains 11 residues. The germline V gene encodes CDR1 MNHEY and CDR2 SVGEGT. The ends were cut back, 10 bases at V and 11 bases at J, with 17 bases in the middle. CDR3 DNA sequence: TGTGCCACCCAAGAGGACGAGGGGGCTTTCTTT. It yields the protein CATQEDEGAFF.

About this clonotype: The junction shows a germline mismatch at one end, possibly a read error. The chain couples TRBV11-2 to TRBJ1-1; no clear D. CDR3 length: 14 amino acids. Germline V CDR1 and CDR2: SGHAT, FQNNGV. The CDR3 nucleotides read TGTGCCAGCAGCCTAGATTTTGCCGGCACTGAAGCTTTCTTT. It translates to CASSLDFAGTEAFF.

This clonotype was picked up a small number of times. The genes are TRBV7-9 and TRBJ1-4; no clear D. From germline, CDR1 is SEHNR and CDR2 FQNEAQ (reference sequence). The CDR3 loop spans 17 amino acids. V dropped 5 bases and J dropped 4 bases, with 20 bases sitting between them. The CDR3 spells CASSQTLYNSRNEKLFF. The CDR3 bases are TGTGCCAGCAGCCAAACCCTGTATAACAGCCGTAATGAAAAACTGTTTTTT.

The CDR3 DNA is TGCGCCAGCAGCCAAGATCGGGGCCAGGGGGCGTTTTCACCCCTCCACTTT. Protein: CASSQDRGQGAFSPLHF. The chain is built from TRBV4-1 and TRBJ1-6, with TRBD1 matching over 8 bases. After removal of 0 bases from V and 9 bases from J, the junction contained 10 bases not matched to a gene. Per the germline V gene, CDR1 is MGHRA and CDR2 is YSYEKL. The length of the CDR3 is 17 residues.

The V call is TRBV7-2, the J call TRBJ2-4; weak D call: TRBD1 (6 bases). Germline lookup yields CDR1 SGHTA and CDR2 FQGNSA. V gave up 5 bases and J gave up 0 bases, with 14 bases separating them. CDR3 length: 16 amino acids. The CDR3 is CASSPQGQLAKNIQYF. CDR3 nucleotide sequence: TGTGCCAGCAGCCCACAGGGCCAACTAGCCAAAAACATTCAGTACTTC.

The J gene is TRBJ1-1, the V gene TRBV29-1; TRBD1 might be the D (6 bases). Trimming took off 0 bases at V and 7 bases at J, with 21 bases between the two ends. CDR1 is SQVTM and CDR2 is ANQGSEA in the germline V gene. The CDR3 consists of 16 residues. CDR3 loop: CSVEDLRRGGQIEAFF. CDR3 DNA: TGCAGCGTTGAAGATCTTCGACGGGGGGGACAAATTGAAGCTTTCTTT.

The CDR3 spells CASSQGGYYEQYF. The CDR3, as DNA: TGTGCCAGCTCTCAGGGTGGGTACTACGAGCAGTACTTC. This chain connects TRBV12-3 or TRBV12-4 to TRBJ2-7; D possibly corresponds to TRBD1 (5 bases). The length of the CDR3 is 13 residues. Deletions cut 8 bases from V and 3 bases from J, with 14 bases between.

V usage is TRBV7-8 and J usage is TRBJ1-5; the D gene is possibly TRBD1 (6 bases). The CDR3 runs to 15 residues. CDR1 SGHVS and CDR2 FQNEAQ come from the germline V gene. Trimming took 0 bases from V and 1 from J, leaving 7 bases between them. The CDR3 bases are TGTGCCAGCAGCTTAGCAAGGGGGAGCAATCAGCCCCAGCATTTT. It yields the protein CASSLARGSNQPQHF. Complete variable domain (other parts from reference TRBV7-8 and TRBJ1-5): GAGVSQSPRYKVAKRGQDVALRCDPISGHVSLFWYQQALGQGPEFLTYFQNEAQLDKSGLPSDRFFAERPEGSVSTLKIQRTQQEDSAVYLCASSLARGSNQPQHFGDGTRLSIL.

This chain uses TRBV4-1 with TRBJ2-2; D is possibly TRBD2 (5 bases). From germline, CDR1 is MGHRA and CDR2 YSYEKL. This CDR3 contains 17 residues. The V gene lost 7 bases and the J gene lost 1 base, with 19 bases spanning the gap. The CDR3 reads CASNRPGAGKNTGELFF. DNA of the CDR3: TGCGCCAGCAATCGCCCCGGTGCGGGTAAGAACACCGGGGAGCTGTTTTTT.

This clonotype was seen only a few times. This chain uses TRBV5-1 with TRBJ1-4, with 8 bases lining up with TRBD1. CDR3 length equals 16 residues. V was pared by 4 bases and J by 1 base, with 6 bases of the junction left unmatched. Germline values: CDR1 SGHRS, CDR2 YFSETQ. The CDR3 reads CASSPGTGVTNEKLFF. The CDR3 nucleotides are TGCGCCAGCAGCCCGGGGACAGGTGTAACTAATGAAAAACTGTTTTTT.

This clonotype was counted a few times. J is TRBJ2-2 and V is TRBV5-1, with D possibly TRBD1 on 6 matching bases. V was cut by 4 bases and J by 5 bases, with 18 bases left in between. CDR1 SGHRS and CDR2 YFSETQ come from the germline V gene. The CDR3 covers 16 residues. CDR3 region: CASSNTPGHRTGELFF. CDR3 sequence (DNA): TGCGCCAGCAGCAACACGCCGGGACACAGGACCGGGGAGCTGTTTTTT.

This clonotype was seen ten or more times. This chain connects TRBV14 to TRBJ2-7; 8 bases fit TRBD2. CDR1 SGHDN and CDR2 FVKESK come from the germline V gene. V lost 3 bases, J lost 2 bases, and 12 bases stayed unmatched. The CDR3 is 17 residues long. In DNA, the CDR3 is TGTGCCAGCAGCCAGACCAGAGGCGGGGGGTCCCCCTACGAGCAGTACGTC. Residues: CASSQTRGGGSPYEQYV.